Each of the 23 T cell receptor beta chains below was sequenced from the same sample in a study of T cell responses to AZD1222 COVID-19 vaccine. This table comes from immunoSEQ multiplex PCR, and its TCRdb copy is limited to in-frame clones, with some not included. The sample holds around 130,000 clones; roughly 86% are singletons and the top ten take roughly 12%. The input for sequencing was peripheral blood, taken on day 0 of AZD1222 vaccination. Source of these receptors: an adult in good health.

The chain recombines TRBV7-9 with TRBJ2-2; D remains unclear. Trimming took 5 bases from V and 0 from J, leaving 1 base between them. The CDR3 spans 12 residues. Germline V gives CDR1 SEHNR, CDR2 FQNEAQ (reference sequence). This CDR3 is CASSPNTGELFF. CDR3 DNA: TGTGCCAGCAGCCCGAACACCGGGGAGCTGTTTTTT.

CDR3 sequence reads: CASSPQPDRAGGYTF. As DNA, the CDR3 is TGTGCCAGCAGCCCACAACCGGACAGGGCGGGCGGCTACACCTTC. The J gene is TRBJ1-2, the V gene TRBV14; 8 bases are shared with TRBD1. Germline CDR1 reads SGHDN; CDR2 reads FVKESK. The CDR3 extends over 15 amino acids. The junction had 12 bases not matched to a gene; V was cut back by 4 bases and J by 8 bases.

This chain links TRBV10-2 with TRBJ1-2, with 7 bases matching TRBD1. J was trimmed by 4 bases and V by 2 bases; bases with no gene match: 10. Germline V gene data show CDR1 as WSHSY and CDR2 as SAAADI. The CDR3 consists of 16 residues. CDR3: CASSETTGNTPYGYTF. The CDR3 DNA reads TGCGCCAGCAGTGAGACGACAGGGAACACCCCCTATGGCTACACCTTC.

V and J are TRBV6-1 and TRBJ2-7; perhaps TRBD1 as D (5 bases). The CDR3 is made up of 12 amino acids. Germline CDR1 and CDR2: MNHNS and SASEGT. V shed 3 bases and J shed 3 bases, with 6 bases lying between them. CDR3 sequence reads: CASSDQGYEQYF. The CDR3 bases are TGTGCCAGCAGTGACCAGGGCTACGAGCAGTACTTC.

The chain links TRBV9 to TRBJ2-7; the D gene is possibly TRBD1 (5 bases). The length of the CDR3 is 14 residues. V lost 2 bases and J 2 bases, leaving 11 bases between the germline ends. CDR1 and CDR2 (germline): SGDLS, YYNGEE. The CDR3 DNA sequence: TGTGCCAGCAGCGTGGCAGGGAATACCTACGAGCAGTACTTC. It specifies CASSVAGNTYEQYF.

This sequence joins TRBV5-1 and TRBJ2-3; 7 bases map to TRBD1. The trim removed 6 bases at V and 5 bases at J, leaving 12 bases unmatched. Germline values: CDR1 SGHRS, CDR2 YFSETQ. This CDR3 contains 15 residues. The chain's CDR3 is CASTYGQATGDTQYF. The CDR3 DNA sequence: TGCGCCAGCACCTACGGACAGGCAACGGGAGATACGCAGTATTTT.

The chain links TRBV6-4 to TRBJ2-7; no clear D. V was clipped by 8 bases and J by 2 bases, with 10 bases between them. The CDR3 loop spans 12 amino acids. Germline-derived CDR1 and CDR2 are MRHNA and SNTAGT. The CDR3 coding sequence is TGTGCCAGCCCCTACTTACCCTACGAGCAGTACTTC. Protein sequence: CASPYLPYEQYF.

V gene TRBV19 combines with J gene TRBJ1-5; 9 nucleotides align to TRBD1. Losses at the gene ends were 8 bases for V and 7 bases for J; bases not matched to a gene: 9. This CDR3 is built from 14 residues. Germline CDR1 is LNHDA and CDR2 is SQIVND (reference sequence). CDR3 sequence: CASSGQGLYQPQHF. For the CDR3, the DNA is TGTGCCAGTTCAGGACAGGGGTTATACCAGCCCCAGCATTTT.

This clone has a single count. This chain links TRBV29-1 with TRBJ2-2; 7 bases line up with TRBD1. This CDR3 contains 14 residues. The V and J ends lost 4 bases and 1 base, in that order; junction bases with no gene match: 3. The germline V gene has CDR1 SQVTM and CDR2 ANQGSEA. In DNA form, the CDR3 reads TGCAGCGTTGGCAGGGGGTTGAACACCGGGGAGCTGTTTTTT. Translated, it gives CSVGRGLNTGELFF.

The chain's CDR3 is CASSESRRDTVNTGELFF. The CDR3 DNA follows: TGTGCCAGCAGCGAAAGTAGGAGGGACACCGTGAACACCGGGGAGCTGTTTTTT. V and J are TRBV21-1 and TRBJ2-2. TRBV21-1 is a recognized pseudogene. The CDR3 totals 18 residues.

The rearrangement uses TRBV25-1 and TRBJ1-2, with D possibly being TRBD1 (6 bases). Germline CDR1 reads MGHDK; CDR2 reads SYGVNS. This CDR3 contains 13 residues. V was pared by 6 bases and J by 8 bases, with 16 bases between. CDR3 DNA: TGTGCCAGCAGCCACCTGGGGGCGGGCGGCTACACCTTC. Translating gives CASSHLGAGGYTF.

In DNA form, the CDR3 reads TGTGCCAGCAGCCAAGGGACTAGCGGGAGTAGTTCCTACGAGCAGTACTTC. Its translation: CASSQGTSGSSSYEQYF. This chain uses TRBV3-1 (or the pseudogene TRBV3-2) with TRBJ2-7; 13 bases map to TRBD2. Germline lookup yields CDR1 LGHDT and CDR2 YNNKEL (reference sequence). The J segment lost 1 base and the V segment lost 1 base, leaving 4 bases of the junction unmatched. This CDR3 spans 17 amino acids.

This clone was counted at least ten times. The V call is TRBV18, the J call TRBJ2-1; 7 nucleotides agree with TRBD2. The ends lost 0 bases at V and 5 bases at J; junction bases unmatched: 7. CDR1 and CDR2 from the germline V gene are KGHSH and LQKENI. This CDR3 region has 16 residues. In DNA form, the CDR3 reads TGTGCCAGCTCACCACCGGGTAGCGGGCTACACAATGAGCAGTTCTTC. This translates into CASSPPGSGLHNEQFF.

J is TRBJ2-1 and V is TRBV11-1; no firm D call. The V end was cut by 5 bases, the J end by 10 bases, with 15 bases between. The CDR3 consists of 13 residues. Germline V gene data show CDR1 as SGHAT and CDR2 as FQDESV (reference sequence). The CDR3 DNA reads as TGTGCCAGCAGCCCTACCAACACTGACGAGCAGTTCTTC. Protein: CASSPTNTDEQFF. The full variable domain, with the rest looked up from reference TRBV11-1 and TRBJ2-1, is EAEVAQSPRYKITEKSQAVAFWCDPISGHATLYWYRQILGQGPELLVQFQDESVVDDSQLPKDRFSAERLKGVDSTLKIQPAELGDSAMYLCASSPTNTDEQFFGPGTRLTVL.

This chain uses TRBV6-2 or TRBV6-3 with TRBJ2-3; D gene uncertain. The CDR3 extends over 11 amino acids. V lost 6 bases and J lost 2, with 3 bases in between. From germline, CDR1 is MNHEY and CDR2 SVGEGT. The CDR3 sequence: CASSNTDTQYF. In DNA, the CDR3 is TGTGCCAGCAGCAACACAGATACGCAGTATTTT.

V and J are TRBV11-3 and TRBJ1-1; perhaps TRBD1 as D (5 bases). Trimming shortened V by 3 bases and J by 3 bases, and 17 bases separated the two germline ends. The length of the CDR3 is 16 residues. Germline loops: CDR1 SGHNT, CDR2 YENEEA. The CDR3 is CASSFRGVEGYTEAFF. The DNA for the CDR3 is TGTGCCAGCAGCTTTAGGGGCGTCGAGGGGTACACTGAAGCTTTCTTT.

This sequence joins TRBV14 and TRBJ1-3; no definite D call. Trimming stripped 0 bases from V and 7 bases from J, with 10 bases between. The CDR3 contains 14 residues. The V gene's germline CDR1 is SGHDN and CDR2 FVKESK. CDR3 in DNA: TGTGCCAGCAGCCAAGAGGTTTTTGGGAACACCATATATTTT. It codes for CASSQEVFGNTIYF.

The CDR3 sequence is CASRGRTGSSGANVLTF. The DNA for the CDR3 is TGTGCCAGCAGAGGGAGGACAGGCAGCTCTGGGGCCAACGTCCTGACTTTC. J is TRBJ2-6 and V is TRBV9; D is perhaps TRBD1 (7 bases). V was clipped by 5 bases and J by 0 bases, with 15 bases between them. The CDR3 contains 17 residues. In germline, CDR1 is SGDLS, CDR2 YYNGEE.

The CDR3 region is CASSPQGLREQYF. The DNA for the CDR3 is TGTGCCAGCAGCCCACAGGGTCTGCGTGAGCAGTACTTC. This chain uses TRBV11-2 with TRBJ2-7, with D maybe TRBD1 (6 bases). This CDR3 spans 13 amino acids. The V gene's germline CDR1 is SGHAT and CDR2 FQNNGV. V lost 5 bases, J lost 7 bases, and 15 bases lay in between.

The chain recombines TRBV5-4 with TRBJ2-5; D unresolved. The length of the CDR3 is 15 residues. The V gene lost 0 bases and the J gene lost 4 bases, with 13 bases spanning the gap. Germline CDR1 SGHNT, CDR2 YYREEE (reference sequence). CDR3 loop: CASSLDGPMRETQYF. The CDR3 coding sequence is TGTGCCAGCAGCTTGGATGGTCCCATGCGAGAGACCCAGTACTTC. The complete variable domain, with remaining parts taken from reference TRBV5-4 and TRBJ2-5, reads ETGVTQSPTHLIKTRGQQVTLRCSSQSGHNTVSWYQQALGQGPQFIFQYYREEENGRGNFPPRFSGLQFPNYSSELNVNALELDDSALYLCASSLDGPMRETQYFGPGTRLLVL.

V is TRBV11-2 and J is TRBJ2-1; TRBD1 agrees at 7 bases. Germline-derived CDR1 and CDR2 are SGHAT and FQNNGV. V lost 5 bases, J lost 9 bases, and 13 bases stayed unmatched. The CDR3 contains 15 residues. In DNA form, the CDR3 reads TGTGCCAGCAGCCAACAGGGGATTTTCTTCGGTGAGCAGTTCTTC. It translates to CASSQQGIFFGEQFF. The whole variable domain, filled in from reference TRBV11-2 and TRBJ2-1, reads EAGVAQSPRYKIIEKRQSVAFWCNPISGHATLYWYQQILGQGPKLLIQFQNNGVVDDSQLPKDRFSAERLKGVDSTLKIQPAKLEDSAVYLCASSQQGIFFGEQFFGPGTRLTVL.

This clone appeared a single time. The rearrangement uses TRBV6-1 and TRBJ1-2; D uncertain. V was pared by 2 bases and J by 8 bases, with 9 bases between. This CDR3 region has 12 residues. Germline-derived CDR1 and CDR2 are MNHNS and SASEGT. The chain's CDR3 is CASSEQRRGYTF. The CDR3 nucleotides read TGTGCCAGCAGTGAACAACGGCGGGGCTACACCTTC.

J is TRBJ2-1 and V is TRBV12-3 or TRBV12-4; D call uncertain. Trimming pared 0 bases from V and 6 bases from J, leaving 6 bases between. The CDR3 length is 13 residues. This CDR3 reads CASSLAIGNEQFF. DNA for the CDR3: TGTGCCAGCAGTTTAGCGATCGGCAATGAGCAGTTCTTC.